Presented here are 7 T cell receptor beta chains from one specimen sequenced in a study of blood T cell repertoires in COVID-19. Assay used: immunoSEQ multiplex PCR; TCRdb lists only in-frame clones, some missing. The sample consists of 200,000 to 250,000 clones, just under 85% of them appearing once. The sequenced material came from peripheral blood. These receptors were taken from a man of 80 years or more with acute or convalescent COVID-19.

Here the CDR3 reads CASSLLRGGELFF. The CDR3 region has the DNA TGTGCCAGCAGTTTACTTAGGGGCGGGGAGCTGTTTTTT. V gene TRBV12-3 or TRBV12-4 combines with J gene TRBJ2-2, with D maybe TRBD1 (5 bases). The V end lost 2 bases, the J end lost 7 bases, and 8 bases lay between the germline ends. The CDR3 has 13 residues.

This chain links TRBV3-1 (or the pseudogene TRBV3-2) with TRBJ1-2; 10 positions match TRBD1. This CDR3 comprises 14 residues. The ends lost 4 bases at V and 7 bases at J; junction bases unmatched: 6. The germline CDR1 and CDR2 sequences are LGHDT and YNNKEL (reference sequence). The DNA for the CDR3 is TGTGCCAGCAGCCGGCGATGGACAGGGGGTGGCTACACCTTC. Protein sequence: CASSRRWTGGGYTF.

This sequence joins TRBV18 and TRBJ1-6, with 7 positions matching TRBD1. The V gene end was trimmed by 6 bases and the J gene end by 7 bases; junction bases not matched to a gene: 12. The CDR3 sequence is 16 residues long. Germline V CDR1 and CDR2: KGHSH, LQKENI. The CDR3 DNA reads TGTGCCAGCTCTCTGGGAGGCAGGGGGACCAATTCACCCCTCCACTTT. Translated: CASSLGGRGTNSPLHF.

The V and J genes are TRBV3-1 (or the pseudogene TRBV3-2) and TRBJ1-1; 10 nucleotides line up with TRBD1. The CDR3 has 14 amino acids. V dropped 6 bases and J dropped 4; count of bases not matched to a gene: 5. The germline CDR1 and CDR2 sequences are LGHDT and YNNKEL (reference sequence). The CDR3 spells CASSHRDRGTEAFF. In DNA, the CDR3 is TGTGCCAGCAGTCACCGGGACAGGGGCACTGAAGCTTTCTTT.

The gene calls are TRBV28 and TRBJ1-5; a possible D gene is TRBD1 (6 bases). The CDR3 covers 14 residues. CDR1 is MDHEN and CDR2 is SYDVKM in the germline V gene. Trimming removed 5 bases at V and 6 bases at J, with 14 bases between. Here the CDR3 DNA reads TGTGCCAGCAGTAAAGGGGGGGTTGGTCAGCCCCAGCATTTT. Protein product: CASSKGGVGQPQHF.

The chain combines TRBV2 with TRBJ1-1; 7 positions match TRBD1. There are 14 residues in the CDR3. Unmatched junction bases numbered 5, after V lost 7 bases and J lost 0 bases. The V gene's germline CDR1 is SNHLY and CDR2 FYNNEI. The CDR3 spells CASTMTGLNTEAFF. CDR3 bases: TGTGCCAGCACCATGACAGGGTTGAACACTGAAGCTTTCTTT.

Turning to this clone: In the same sample, other DNA sequences code for this CDR3. The chain couples TRBV2 to TRBJ2-7; unclear D gene. The CDR3 is 12 amino acids. Trimming stripped 9 bases from V and 0 bases from J, with 9 bases between. The germline V gene has CDR1 SNHLY and CDR2 FYNNEI. The CDR3 DNA follows: TGTGCCAGTTCCGAAGCCTCCTACGAGCAGTACTTC. Amino acid sequence: CASSEASYEQYF.